These T cell receptor beta chains were read from a single sample in a study of identical twins. TCRdb called the 5' RACE reads again in MiXCR, with one record for every CDR3 protein. The repertoire holds 1.5 million to 2 million distinct CDR3 sequences, with under 35% as singletons. Source material: cord blood. Source of these receptors: a newborn girl in good health. CDR3s include the opening cysteine and the closing phenylalanine or tryptophan. A D gene is named only where the DNA matches it firmly. Some rows mark clone size as missing; the rest say once, few, many or name a class of expanded clone.

v_call	j_call	d_call	clone_size	cdr3_nt	cdr3_aa
TRBV2	TRBJ2-2	-	-	TGTGCCAGCATGGGCTCCGGGGAGCTGTTTTTT	CASMGSGELFF
TRBV24-1	TRBJ2-5	-	-	TGTGCCACCAGTGATTCCCCACAGCCATTTTCGAACAATGAGCAGTACTTC	CATSDSPQPFSNNEQYF
TRBV2	TRBJ2-1	-	few	TGTGCCAGCAGTGTTGGGGTTGAGCAGTTCTTC	CASSVGVEQFF
TRBV12-3/TRBV12-4	TRBJ2-3	TRBD1	many	TGTGCCAGCACAAGGATGACAGGGCCTCTCACAGATACGCAGTATTTT	CASTRMTGPLTDTQYF
TRBV7-9	TRBJ2-1	TRBD2	-	TGTGCCAGCAGCTTAGCTTGTATCGGACTAGCGCCCTACAATGAGCAGTTCTTC	CASSLACIGLAPYNEQFF
TRBV29-1	TRBJ1-3	TRBD1	-	TGCAGCGTTGCGACAGGGTGGGGAAACACCATATATTTT	CSVATGWGNTIYF
TRBV5-1	TRBJ1-1	TRBD1	-	TGCGCCAGCAGCGTCGGACAGGGCGGGAACACTGAAGCTTTCTTT	CASSVGQGGNTEAFF
TRBV7-9	TRBJ2-1	TRBD1	-	TGTGCCAGCAGCCCACGACAGGGGAACTACAATGAGCAGTTCTTC	CASSPRQGNYNEQFF
TRBV30	TRBJ2-1	TRBD2	few	TGTGCCTGGAGATCAGGGACTAGCGGGGGGGCCGGTGAGCAGTTCTTC	CAWRSGTSGGAGEQFF
TRBV28	TRBJ2-4	TRBD1	few	TGTGCCAGCAGTTCGCCCCAGGGGGCACCCAAAAACATTCAGTACTTC	CASSSPQGAPKNIQYF
TRBV11-2	TRBJ2-1	-	-	TGTGCCAGCAGCTTAGATAACGGACTCTCCTACAATGAGCAGTTCTTC	CASSLDNGLSYNEQFF
TRBV5-1	TRBJ2-1	TRBD2	-	TGCGCCAGCAGCTTGGCTACAGCGGGGTCCTCCTACAATGAGCAGTTCTTC	CASSLATAGSSYNEQFF
TRBV25-1	TRBJ2-1	-	few	TGTGCCAGCAGTCTCGTAAGTGGGAGGTATGAGCAGTTCTTC	CASSLVSGRYEQFF
TRBV20-1	TRBJ2-1	TRBD1	-	TGCAGTGCTAGAGCCGCAGGGGGCCCCCATGAGCAGTTCTTC	CSARAAGGPHEQFF
TRBV29-1	TRBJ2-7	TRBD1	-	TGCAGCGTTGGGGGGACAGCCTCTACACTTGAGCAGTACTTC	CSVGGTASTLEQYF
TRBV7-9	TRBJ1-1	-	few	TGTGCCAGCAGCTTAGGGGCTCGGAACACTGAAGCTTTCTTT	CASSLGARNTEAFF
TRBV5-1	TRBJ2-1	-	once	TGCGCCAGCAGCTCGTATCTCGATGAGCAGTTCTTC	CASSSYLDEQFF
TRBV5-1	TRBJ2-5	-	few	TGCGCCAGCAGCTTGATTGGCAGCCCAGAGACCCAGTACTTC	CASSLIGSPETQYF
TRBV7-2	TRBJ2-3	TRBD2	-	TGTGCCAGCAGCTTAGCCCCGGGACTAAGGGGTACGCAGTATTTT	CASSLAPGLRGTQYF
TRBV6-2/TRBV6-3	TRBJ1-2	-	few	TGTGCCAGCAGTTACAGGGGTAAATCGAACTATGGCTACACCTTC	CASSYRGKSNYGYTF
TRBV10-3	TRBJ1-2	TRBD1	-	TGTGCCATCAGGAGGACAGGGGCAGCTAACTATGGCTACACCTTC	CAIRRTGAANYGYTF
TRBV20-1	TRBJ2-7	-	few	TGCAGTGCTAGAAAAACCTACGGGAACGAGCAGTACTTC	CSARKTYGNEQYF
TRBV20-1	TRBJ1-1	-	-	TGCAGTGCCACCCCAGGGGTCACGATGAACACTGAAGCTTTCTTT	CSATPGVTMNTEAFF
TRBV18	TRBJ2-5	TRBD2	few	TGTGCCAGCTCACCGGTAGAACTAGCGGGGGAAGAGACCCAGTACTTC	CASSPVELAGEETQYF
TRBV10-1	TRBJ1-5	-	few	TGCGCCAGCAGTTACGACAGGACGGGCAATCAGCCCCAGCATTTT	CASSYDRTGNQPQHF
TRBV7-9	TRBJ2-3	-	-	TGTGCCAGCAGCCTGCTCCCATGGACTGTCACAGATACGCAGTATTTT	CASSLLPWTVTDTQYF
TRBV20-1	TRBJ2-7	TRBD2	few	TGCAGTGCTAGTAAGGGACTAGCGGGGATCTACGAGCAGTACTTC	CSASKGLAGIYEQYF
TRBV12-3/TRBV12-4	TRBJ2-1	TRBD2	few	TGTGCCAGCAGCCAGACTAGCGGCTGGGTTCATGAGCAGTTCTTC	CASSQTSGWVHEQFF
TRBV9	TRBJ2-3	TRBD2	-	TGTGCCAGCAGCGCGACAACTAGCGGGAGAGGGACAGATACGCAGTATTTT	CASSATTSGRGTDTQYF
TRBV28	TRBJ2-1	TRBD1	-	TGTGCCAGCCGCGACAGGGGAAACTACAATGAGCAGTTCTTC	CASRDRGNYNEQFF
TRBV30	TRBJ2-7	TRBD2	-	TGTGCCTGGAGTGTGGCTAGCGGATCCTACGAGCAGTACTTC	CAWSVASGSYEQYF
TRBV20-1	TRBJ2-7	TRBD1	few	TGCAGTGCCGGATGGACAGGCGGGTACCGCGAGCAGTACTTC	CSAGWTGGYREQYF
TRBV10-3	TRBJ1-4	-	-	TGTGCCATCAGTGAGTCGACAGGAACTAATGAAAAACTGTTTTTT	CAISESTGTNEKLFF
TRBV5-1	TRBJ2-7	TRBD2	once	TGCGCCAGCAGCTTGGGACTAGCGGGAGGACGCTACGAGCAGTACTTC	CASSLGLAGGRYEQYF
TRBV25-1	TRBJ2-5	-	-	TGTGCCAGCAGTGGGGGGGGCAGACCCCAAGAGACCCAGTACTTC	CASSGGGRPQETQYF
TRBV2	TRBJ2-1	-	-	TGTGCCAGCGGGGAACGGGGAAATGAGCGGTTCTTC	CASGERGNERFF
TRBV20-1	TRBJ1-6	TRBD1	-	TGCAGTGCGCCTCTCCCGGGACAGGGGACCTATAATTCACCCCTCCACTTT	CSAPLPGQGTYNSPLHF
TRBV28	TRBJ2-5	TRBD1	few	TGTGCCAGCAGTCCTACAGGGGTACAAGAGACCCAGTACTTC	CASSPTGVQETQYF